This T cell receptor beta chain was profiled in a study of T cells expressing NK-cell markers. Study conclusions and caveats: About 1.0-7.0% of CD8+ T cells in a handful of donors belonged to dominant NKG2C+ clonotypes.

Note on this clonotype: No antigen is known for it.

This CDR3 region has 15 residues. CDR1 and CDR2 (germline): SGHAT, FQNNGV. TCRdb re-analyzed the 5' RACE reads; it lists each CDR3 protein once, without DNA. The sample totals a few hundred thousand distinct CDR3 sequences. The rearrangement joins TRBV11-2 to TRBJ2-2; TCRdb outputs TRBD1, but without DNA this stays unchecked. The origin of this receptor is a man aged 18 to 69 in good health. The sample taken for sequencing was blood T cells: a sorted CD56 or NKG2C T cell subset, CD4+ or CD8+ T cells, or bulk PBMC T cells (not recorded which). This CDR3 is CASSLTPKGTGELFF. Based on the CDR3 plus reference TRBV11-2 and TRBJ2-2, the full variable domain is EAGVAQSPRYKIIEKRQSVAFWCNPISGHATLYWYQQILGQGPKLLIQFQNNGVVDDSQLPKDRFSAERLKGVDSTLKIQPAKLEDSAVYLCASSLTPKGTGELFFGEGSRLTVL.